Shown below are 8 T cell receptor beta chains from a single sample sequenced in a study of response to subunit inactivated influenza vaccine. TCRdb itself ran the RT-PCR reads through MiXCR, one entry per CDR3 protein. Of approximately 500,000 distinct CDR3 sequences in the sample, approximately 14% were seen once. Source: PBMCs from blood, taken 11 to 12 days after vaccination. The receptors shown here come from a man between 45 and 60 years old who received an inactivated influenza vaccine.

The CDR3 sequence: CASSYVQGRYEQYF. For the CDR3, the DNA is TGTGCCAGCAGTTATGTGCAGGGGCGCTACGAGCAGTACTTC. V is TRBV6-8 and J is TRBJ2-7; a weak D match, TRBD1 (6 bases). V dropped 3 bases and J dropped 3 bases, with 12 bases sitting between them. Germline V gives CDR1 MNHGY, CDR2 SAAAGT. The CDR3 extends over 14 amino acids.

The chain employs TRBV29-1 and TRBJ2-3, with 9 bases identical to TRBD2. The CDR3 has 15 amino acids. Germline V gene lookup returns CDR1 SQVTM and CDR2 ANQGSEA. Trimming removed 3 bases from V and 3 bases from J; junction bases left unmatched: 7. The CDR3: CSVDSGGKGTDTQYF. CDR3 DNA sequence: TGCAGCGTTGATAGCGGGGGCAAAGGAACAGATACGCAGTATTTT.

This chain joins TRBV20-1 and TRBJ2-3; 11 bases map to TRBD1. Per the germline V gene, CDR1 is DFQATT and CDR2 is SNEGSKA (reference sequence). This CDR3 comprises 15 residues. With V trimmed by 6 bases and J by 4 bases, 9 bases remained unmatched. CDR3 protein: CSAKTGTGGPDTQYF. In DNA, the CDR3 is TGCAGTGCAAAGACCGGGACAGGGGGTCCAGATACGCAGTATTTT.

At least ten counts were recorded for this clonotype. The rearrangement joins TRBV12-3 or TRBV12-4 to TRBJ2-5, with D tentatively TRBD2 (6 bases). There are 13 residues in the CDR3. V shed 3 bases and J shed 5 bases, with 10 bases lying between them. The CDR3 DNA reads TGTGCCAGCAGTTTTTCCGGGGGTGAGACCCAGTACTTC. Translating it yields CASSFSGGETQYF.

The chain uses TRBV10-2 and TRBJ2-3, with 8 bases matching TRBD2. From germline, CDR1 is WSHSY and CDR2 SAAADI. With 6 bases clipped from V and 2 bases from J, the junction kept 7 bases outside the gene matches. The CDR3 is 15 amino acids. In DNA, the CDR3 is TGCGCCAGCAGAGGAGCGGGGGCCTTCACAGATACGCAGTATTTT. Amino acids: CASRGAGAFTDTQYF.

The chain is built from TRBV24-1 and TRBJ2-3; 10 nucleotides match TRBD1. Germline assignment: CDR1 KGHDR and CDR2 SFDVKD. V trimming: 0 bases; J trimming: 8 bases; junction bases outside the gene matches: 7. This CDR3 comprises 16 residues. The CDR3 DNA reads TGTGCCACCAGTGATTTGTCCCGGGACAGGGGAACTACGCAGTATTTT. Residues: CATSDLSRDRGTTQYF.

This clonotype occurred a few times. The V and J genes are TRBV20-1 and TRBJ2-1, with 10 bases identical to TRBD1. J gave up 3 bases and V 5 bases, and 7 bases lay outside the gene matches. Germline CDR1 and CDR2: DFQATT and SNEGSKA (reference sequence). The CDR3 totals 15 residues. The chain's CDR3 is CSAALGQGDYNEQFF. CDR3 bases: TGCAGTGCTGCCCTTGGACAGGGGGACTACAATGAGCAGTTCTTC.

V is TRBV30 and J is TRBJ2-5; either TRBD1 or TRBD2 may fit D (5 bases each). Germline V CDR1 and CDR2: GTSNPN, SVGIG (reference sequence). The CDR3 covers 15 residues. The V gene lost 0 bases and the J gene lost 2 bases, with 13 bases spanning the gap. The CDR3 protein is CAWSVLGPPQETQYF. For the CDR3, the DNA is TGTGCCTGGAGTGTACTGGGACCCCCACAAGAGACCCAGTACTTC.